The rows below give T cell receptor beta chains drawn from one sample of a study of T cells after yellow fever vaccination. TCRdb re-called the 5' RACE reads with MiXCR, one entry per CDR3 protein. The table shows hundreds of thousands of distinct CDR3 sequences, with approximately 13% occurring only once. The sample consisted of PBMCs, taken on the day of the yellow fever booster vaccination. These receptors all stem from a man aged 25-45 years who received the YFV17D yellow fever vaccine. CDR3s include the opening cysteine and the closing phenylalanine or tryptophan. Each record gives: clone size, J gene, D gene, V gene, CDR3 protein, CDR3 DNA. A D gene is named only where the DNA matches it firmly. Size is omitted from some rows. Given values are once, few, many or a class for expanded clones.

clone_size: few; j_call: TRBJ2-3; d_call: -; v_call: TRBV7-9; cdr3_aa: CASTRGAGLSTDTQYF; cdr3_nt: TGTGCCAGCACCCGAGGTGCGGGGCTAAGCACAGATACGCAGTATTTT
clone_size: -; j_call: TRBJ2-7; d_call: TRBD1; v_call: TRBV7-3; cdr3_aa: CASSSQGTEQYF; cdr3_nt: TGTGCCAGCAGCTCACAGGGGACGGAGCAGTACTTC
clone_size: few; j_call: TRBJ2-2; d_call: -; v_call: TRBV3-1; cdr3_aa: CASSHAPGTGELFF; cdr3_nt: TGTGCCAGCAGCCACGCTCCAGGCACCGGGGAGCTGTTTTTT
clone_size: few; j_call: TRBJ2-1; d_call: TRBD2; v_call: TRBV20-1; cdr3_aa: CSARGLAGDNNEQFF; cdr3_nt: TGCAGTGCTAGGGGACTAGCGGGAGACAACAATGAGCAGTTCTTC
clone_size: many; j_call: TRBJ1-1; d_call: -; v_call: TRBV7-6; cdr3_aa: CASSPDMNTEAFF; cdr3_nt: TGTGCCAGCAGCCCTGACATGAACACTGAAGCTTTCTTT
clone_size: few; j_call: TRBJ2-7; d_call: TRBD1; v_call: TRBV5-1; cdr3_aa: CASSKGQGGYEQYF; cdr3_nt: TGCGCCAGCAGCAAGGGACAGGGGGGATACGAGCAGTACTTC
clone_size: -; j_call: TRBJ2-3; d_call: -; v_call: TRBV12-3/TRBV12-4; cdr3_aa: CASRTTSRWADTQYF; cdr3_nt: TGTGCCAGCAGAACGACGAGCAGGTGGGCAGATACGCAGTATTTT
clone_size: few; j_call: TRBJ1-2; d_call: -; v_call: TRBV2; cdr3_aa: CATTLGGQGYTF; cdr3_nt: TGTGCCACCACCCTCGGGGGGCAAGGCTACACCTTC
clone_size: few; j_call: TRBJ2-5; d_call: -; v_call: TRBV7-2; cdr3_aa: CASSFIRETQYF; cdr3_nt: TGTGCCAGCAGCTTTATCCGAGAGACCCAGTACTTC
clone_size: -; j_call: TRBJ2-5; d_call: -; v_call: TRBV12-5; cdr3_aa: CASGLVRPVDF; cdr3_nt: TGTGCTAGTGGTTTGGTACGACCGGTCGACTTC
clone_size: -; j_call: TRBJ1-1; d_call: TRBD1; v_call: TRBV7-8; cdr3_aa: CASSLEGARGTEAFF; cdr3_nt: TGTGCCAGCAGCTTAGAGGGGGCGAGGGGCACTGAAGCTTTCTTT
clone_size: -; j_call: TRBJ2-5; d_call: -; v_call: TRBV29-1; cdr3_aa: CSVGGGRQETQYF; cdr3_nt: TGCAGCGTTGGAGGGGGGCGCCAAGAGACCCAGTACTTC
clone_size: few; j_call: TRBJ2-4; d_call: TRBD2; v_call: TRBV27; cdr3_aa: CASSLSPSGANIQYF; cdr3_nt: TGTGCCAGCAGTTTATCGCCCAGCGGGGCAAACATTCAGTACTTC
clone_size: -; j_call: TRBJ2-3; d_call: -; v_call: TRBV20-1; cdr3_aa: CSADPRQSHSTDTQYF; cdr3_nt: TGCAGTGCCGATCCCCGGCAGTCCCATTCCACAGATACGCAGTATTTT
clone_size: -; j_call: TRBJ2-3; d_call: TRBD1; v_call: TRBV28; cdr3_aa: CASSLVGQGPWDTQYF; cdr3_nt: TGTGCCAGCAGTTTAGTGGGACAGGGACCCTGGGATACGCAGTATTTT
clone_size: -; j_call: TRBJ1-2; d_call: TRBD1; v_call: TRBV3-1; cdr3_aa: CASSQDWQGAYGYTF; cdr3_nt: TGTGCCAGCAGCCAAGATTGGCAGGGGGCGTATGGCTACACCTTC
clone_size: -; j_call: TRBJ2-3; d_call: -; v_call: TRBV7-3; cdr3_aa: CASSLRGTTDTQYF; cdr3_nt: TGTGCCAGCAGCTTACGGGGGACCACAGATACGCAGTATTTT
clone_size: -; j_call: TRBJ2-7; d_call: -; v_call: TRBV15; cdr3_aa: CATSSDGGHSYEQYF; cdr3_nt: TGTGCCACCAGCAGTGACGGGGGCCACTCCTACGAGCAGTACTTC
clone_size: -; j_call: TRBJ2-7; d_call: -; v_call: TRBV27; cdr3_aa: CASRGGTGASREQYF; cdr3_nt: TGTGCCAGCAGGGGGGGAACAGGGGCCTCTCGTGAGCAGTACTTC
clone_size: few; j_call: TRBJ1-2; d_call: TRBD1; v_call: TRBV2; cdr3_aa: CASIDRKAGGASGYTF; cdr3_nt: TGTGCCAGCATTGACCGAAAGGCAGGGGGCGCGTCAGGCTACACCTTC
clone_size: few; j_call: TRBJ2-1; d_call: TRBD2; v_call: TRBV3-1; cdr3_aa: CASSQDRLAAPGQFF; cdr3_nt: TGTGCCAGCAGCCAAGATCGCCTAGCGGCCCCTGGGCAGTTCTTC
clone_size: few; j_call: TRBJ1-1; d_call: -; v_call: TRBV12-3/TRBV12-4; cdr3_aa: CASSLVPGRVNTEAFF; cdr3_nt: TGTGCCAGCAGTTTAGTCCCAGGACGGGTGAACACTGAAGCTTTCTTT
clone_size: -; j_call: TRBJ1-1; d_call: TRBD1; v_call: TRBV20-1; cdr3_aa: CSADRARNTEAFF; cdr3_nt: TGCAGTGCGGACAGGGCCCGGAACACTGAAGCTTTCTTT
clone_size: many; j_call: TRBJ2-2; d_call: -; v_call: TRBV30; cdr3_aa: CAWTTGLSGAAGELFF; cdr3_nt: TGTGCCTGGACGACGGGACTTTCCGGGGCCGCCGGGGAGCTGTTTTTT
clone_size: few; j_call: TRBJ2-1; d_call: TRBD2; v_call: TRBV11-2; cdr3_aa: CASSPSRLAGGRYNEQFF; cdr3_nt: TGTGCCAGCAGCCCTAGTCGACTAGCGGGAGGTCGCTACAATGAGCAGTTCTTC
clone_size: few; j_call: TRBJ2-5; d_call: TRBD2; v_call: TRBV20-1; cdr3_aa: CSADRLAGGQETQYF; cdr3_nt: TGCAGTGCTGATAGACTAGCGGGAGGCCAGGAGACCCAGTACTTC
clone_size: -; j_call: TRBJ2-3; d_call: TRBD2; v_call: TRBV20-1; cdr3_aa: CSARATSRNTDTQYF; cdr3_nt: TGCAGTGCTAGGGCGACTAGCAGAAACACAGATACGCAGTATTTT
clone_size: -; j_call: TRBJ2-3; d_call: -; v_call: TRBV29-1; cdr3_aa: CSVVGRSSDTQYF; cdr3_nt: TGCAGCGTTGTGGGCAGGTCGTCAGATACGCAGTATTTT
clone_size: -; j_call: TRBJ2-2; d_call: TRBD1; v_call: TRBV4-2; cdr3_aa: CASTQGGQGAQRYSGELFF; cdr3_nt: TGTGCCAGCACCCAGGGGGGACAGGGGGCGCAAAGGTACTCCGGGGAGCTGTTTTTT
clone_size: -; j_call: TRBJ2-1; d_call: -; v_call: TRBV5-1; cdr3_aa: CASSLVPRSYNEQFF; cdr3_nt: TGCGCCAGCAGCTTGGTTCCCCGTTCCTACAATGAGCAGTTCTTC
clone_size: -; j_call: TRBJ1-1; d_call: TRBD1; v_call: TRBV27; cdr3_aa: CASKTGQGDDTEAFF; cdr3_nt: TGTGCCAGCAAAACTGGACAGGGGGACGACACTGAAGCTTTCTTT
clone_size: -; j_call: TRBJ2-7; d_call: -; v_call: TRBV20-1; cdr3_aa: CSAGSGTLSEQYF; cdr3_nt: TGCAGTGCGGGGAGTGGGACTCTCTCTGAGCAGTACTTC
clone_size: -; j_call: TRBJ2-1; d_call: TRBD1; v_call: TRBV10-3; cdr3_aa: CAISPGQGAGEQFF; cdr3_nt: TGTGCCATCAGTCCGGGACAGGGGGCCGGTGAGCAGTTCTTC
clone_size: few; j_call: TRBJ2-7; d_call: TRBD2; v_call: TRBV27; cdr3_aa: CASSSRGSGSHEQYF; cdr3_nt: TGTGCCAGCAGCTCTCGGGGTAGCGGGTCCCACGAGCAGTACTTC
clone_size: -; j_call: TRBJ2-1; d_call: -; v_call: TRBV27; cdr3_aa: CASRTHRASLVRAEQFF; cdr3_nt: TGTGCCAGCAGAACCCACCGGGCCTCCCTCGTCCGGGCTGAGCAGTTCTTC
clone_size: few; j_call: TRBJ1-5; d_call: TRBD1; v_call: TRBV20-1; cdr3_aa: CSASLQGGNQPQHF; cdr3_nt: TGCAGTGCTAGTTTACAGGGGGGCAATCAGCCCCAGCATTTT
clone_size: -; j_call: TRBJ1-5; d_call: -; v_call: TRBV30; cdr3_aa: CAWSVGQISNQPQHF; cdr3_nt: TGTGCCTGGAGCGTAGGACAGATTTCCAATCAGCCCCAGCATTTT
clone_size: few; j_call: TRBJ1-3; d_call: -; v_call: TRBV10-3; cdr3_aa: CATGRSSGNTIYF; cdr3_nt: TGTGCCACCGGACGGAGCTCTGGAAACACCATATATTTT
clone_size: few; j_call: TRBJ2-3; d_call: TRBD2; v_call: TRBV6-1; cdr3_aa: CASTSAGGADTQYF; cdr3_nt: TGTGCCAGCACATCAGCGGGAGGCGCAGATACGCAGTATTTT
clone_size: once; j_call: TRBJ2-5; d_call: TRBD2; v_call: TRBV20-1; cdr3_aa: CSARVWRGVQETQYF; cdr3_nt: TGCAGTGCTAGAGTATGGCGGGGGGTGCAAGAGACCCAGTACTTC
clone_size: -; j_call: TRBJ2-4; d_call: TRBD2; v_call: TRBV4-3; cdr3_aa: CASSHLAGGPSQNIQYF; cdr3_nt: TGCGCCAGCAGCCATTTAGCGGGAGGGCCCTCCCAAAACATTCAGTACTTC
clone_size: medium-sized; j_call: TRBJ1-6; d_call: -; v_call: TRBV5-1; cdr3_aa: CASSLYVDNSPLHF; cdr3_nt: TGCGCCAGCAGCTTGTACGTTGATAATTCACCCCTCCACTTT
clone_size: -; j_call: TRBJ2-7; d_call: -; v_call: TRBV7-2; cdr3_aa: CASSLYGRGSYEQYF; cdr3_nt: TGTGCCAGCAGCTTATATGGGAGAGGTTCCTACGAGCAGTACTTC
clone_size: -; j_call: TRBJ2-7; d_call: -; v_call: TRBV12-3/TRBV12-4; cdr3_aa: CASSSYGSGDSYEQYF; cdr3_nt: TGTGCCAGCAGTAGTTACGGGAGTGGTGACTCCTACGAGCAGTACTTC
clone_size: -; j_call: TRBJ2-7; d_call: -; v_call: TRBV4-3; cdr3_aa: CASSQQRDLNERYF; cdr3_nt: TGCGCCAGCAGCCAACAACGGGATCTCAACGAGCGGTACTTC
clone_size: few; j_call: TRBJ2-1; d_call: TRBD2; v_call: TRBV5-5; cdr3_aa: CASSSSYVAGDPYNEQFF; cdr3_nt: TGTGCCAGCAGCTCGTCCTATGTAGCGGGAGACCCCTACAATGAGCAGTTCTTC
clone_size: few; j_call: TRBJ2-6; d_call: TRBD2; v_call: TRBV12-3/TRBV12-4; cdr3_aa: CASIGDWGLAGAPGANVLTF; cdr3_nt: TGTGCCAGCATTGGCGATTGGGGGCTAGCGGGAGCTCCTGGGGCCAACGTCCTGACTTTC
clone_size: -; j_call: TRBJ2-5; d_call: TRBD2; v_call: TRBV28; cdr3_aa: CASSVSGRRQETQYF; cdr3_nt: TGTGCCAGCAGTGTCAGCGGGAGGAGACAAGAGACCCAGTACTTC
clone_size: few; j_call: TRBJ1-1; d_call: -; v_call: TRBV5-1; cdr3_aa: CASSLAGGRFNTEAFF; cdr3_nt: TGCGCCAGCAGCTTGGCCGGGGGCCGATTCAACACTGAAGCTTTCTTT
clone_size: -; j_call: TRBJ2-7; d_call: TRBD1; v_call: TRBV6-1; cdr3_aa: CASSRQGANVIYEQYF; cdr3_nt: TGTGCCAGCAGCCGACAGGGAGCTAACGTCATCTACGAGCAGTACTTC
clone_size: few; j_call: TRBJ1-2; d_call: TRBD1; v_call: TRBV7-9; cdr3_aa: CASSFSDRGYGYTF; cdr3_nt: TGTGCCAGCAGCTTCTCTGACAGGGGATATGGCTACACCTTC
clone_size: -; j_call: TRBJ2-3; d_call: -; v_call: TRBV29-1; cdr3_aa: CSVDTGTDTQYF; cdr3_nt: TGCAGCGTTGATACGGGGACAGATACGCAGTATTTT
clone_size: -; j_call: TRBJ1-3; d_call: -; v_call: TRBV12-3/TRBV12-4; cdr3_aa: CASSRDGRNTIYF; cdr3_nt: TGTGCCAGCAGTCGGGACGGACGAAACACCATATATTTT
clone_size: -; j_call: TRBJ1-4; d_call: -; v_call: TRBV12-3/TRBV12-4; cdr3_aa: CASSSISRGHEKLFF; cdr3_nt: TGTGCCAGCAGTTCCATCAGCCGGGGGCATGAAAAACTGTTTTTT
clone_size: few; j_call: TRBJ2-2; d_call: TRBD2; v_call: TRBV25-1; cdr3_aa: CASSGKGRRTSGPVSAGELFF; cdr3_nt: TGTGCCAGCAGTGGGAAAGGACGGAGGACTAGCGGACCAGTCTCGGCCGGGGAGCTGTTTTTT
clone_size: few; j_call: TRBJ2-1; d_call: -; v_call: TRBV20-1; cdr3_aa: CSARPGAPEGNEQFF; cdr3_nt: TGCAGTGCTAGACCAGGTGCACCCGAGGGCAATGAGCAGTTCTTC
clone_size: -; j_call: TRBJ1-2; d_call: -; v_call: TRBV20-1; cdr3_aa: CSVPKGSGNGYTF; cdr3_nt: TGCAGTGTTCCGAAGGGGTCGGGAAATGGCTACACCTTC
clone_size: few; j_call: TRBJ2-3; d_call: TRBD1; v_call: TRBV4-3; cdr3_aa: CASSQKAGTVLTDTQYF; cdr3_nt: TGCGCCAGCAGCCAGAAAGCCGGGACAGTCCTCACAGATACGCAGTATTTT
clone_size: few; j_call: TRBJ2-7; d_call: -; v_call: TRBV15; cdr3_aa: CATSRGGVSSYEQYF; cdr3_nt: TGTGCCACCAGCAGAGGCGGGGTTTCCAGCTACGAGCAGTACTTC